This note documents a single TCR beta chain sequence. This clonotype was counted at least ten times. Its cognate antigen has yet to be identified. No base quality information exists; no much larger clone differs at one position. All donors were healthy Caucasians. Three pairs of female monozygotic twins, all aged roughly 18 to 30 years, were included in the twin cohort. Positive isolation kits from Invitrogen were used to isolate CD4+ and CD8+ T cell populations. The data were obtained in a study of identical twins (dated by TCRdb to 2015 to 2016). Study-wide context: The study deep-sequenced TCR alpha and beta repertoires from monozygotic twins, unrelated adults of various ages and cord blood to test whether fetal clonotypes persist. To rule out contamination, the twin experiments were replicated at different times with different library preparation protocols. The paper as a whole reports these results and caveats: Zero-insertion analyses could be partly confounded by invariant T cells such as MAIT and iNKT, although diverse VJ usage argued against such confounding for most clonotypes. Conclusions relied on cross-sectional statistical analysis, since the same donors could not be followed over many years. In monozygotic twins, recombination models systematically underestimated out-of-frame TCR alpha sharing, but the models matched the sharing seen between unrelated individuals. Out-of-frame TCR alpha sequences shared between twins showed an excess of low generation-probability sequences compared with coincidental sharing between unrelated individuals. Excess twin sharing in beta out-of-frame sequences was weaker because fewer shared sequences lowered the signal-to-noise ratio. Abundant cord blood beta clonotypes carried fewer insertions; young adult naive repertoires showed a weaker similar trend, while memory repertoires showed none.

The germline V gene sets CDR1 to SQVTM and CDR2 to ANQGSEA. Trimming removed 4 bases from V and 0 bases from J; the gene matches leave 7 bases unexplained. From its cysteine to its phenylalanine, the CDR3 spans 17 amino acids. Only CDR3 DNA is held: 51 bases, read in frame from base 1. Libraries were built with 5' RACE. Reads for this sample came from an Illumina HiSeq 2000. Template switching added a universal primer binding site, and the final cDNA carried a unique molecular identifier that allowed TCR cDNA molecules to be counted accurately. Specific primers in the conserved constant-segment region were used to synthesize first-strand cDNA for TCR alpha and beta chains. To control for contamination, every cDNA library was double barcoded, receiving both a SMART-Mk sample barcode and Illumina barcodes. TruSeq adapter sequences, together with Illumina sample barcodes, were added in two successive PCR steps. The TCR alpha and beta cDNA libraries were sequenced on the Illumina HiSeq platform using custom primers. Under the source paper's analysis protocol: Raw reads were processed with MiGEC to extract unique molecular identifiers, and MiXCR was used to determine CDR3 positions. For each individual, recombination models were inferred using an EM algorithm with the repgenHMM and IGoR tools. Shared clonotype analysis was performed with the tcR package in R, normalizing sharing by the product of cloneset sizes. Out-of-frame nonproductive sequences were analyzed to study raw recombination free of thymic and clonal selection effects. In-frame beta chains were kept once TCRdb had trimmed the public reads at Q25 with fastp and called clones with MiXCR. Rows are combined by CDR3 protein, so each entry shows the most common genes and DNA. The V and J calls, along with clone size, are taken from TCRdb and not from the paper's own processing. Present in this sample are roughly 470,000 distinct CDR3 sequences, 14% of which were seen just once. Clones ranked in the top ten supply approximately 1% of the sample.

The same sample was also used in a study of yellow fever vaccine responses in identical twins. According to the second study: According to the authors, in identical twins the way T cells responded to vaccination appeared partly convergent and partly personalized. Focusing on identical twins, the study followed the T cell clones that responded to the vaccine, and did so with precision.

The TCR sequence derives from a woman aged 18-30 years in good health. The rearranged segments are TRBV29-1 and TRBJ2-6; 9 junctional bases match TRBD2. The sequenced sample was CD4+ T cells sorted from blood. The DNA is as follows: TGCAGCGTTGGGTTAATAGCGGGGGCCTCTGGGGCCAACGTCCTGACTTTC. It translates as CSVGLIAGASGANVLTF.